This note documents a single T cell receptor beta chain sequence. This entry is derived from a study of control samples from healthy donors and cancer patients. Sequenced by immunoSEQ multiplex PCR; TCRdb stores in-frame clones only, minus some. The sample lists some 130,000 clones, roughly 90% occurring once. V shed 3 bases and J shed 1 base, with 9 bases lying between them. Germline V lookup: CDR1 MDHEN, CDR2 SYDVKM. The CDR3 is 14 residues long. Sequencing was performed on blood. This sequence was found in a woman aged 45-65 years in good health. The chain carries TRBV28 and TRBJ1-1; no reliable D call. Here the CDR3 reads CASSFPVKNTEAFF. As DNA, the CDR3 is TGTGCCAGCAGTTTCCCCGTTAAGAACACTGAAGCTTTCTTT.